The sequence of this T cell receptor (beta chain) was determined in a study of identifying expanded T cells in peripheral blood. The ends were cut back, 3 bases at V and 5 bases at J, with 11 bases in the middle. This CDR3 spans 14 amino acids. Germline loops: CDR1 SNHLY, CDR2 FYNNEI. This clone was seen just once. Its antigen is unidentified. Healthy donors had no documented immune events, such as infections, while sampled. Clones were sequenced by immunoSEQ multiplex PCR, and TCRdb holds only the in-frame ones, with some missing. Among around 120,000 clones listed, around 88% were seen once. Study outcomes and limitations: About 1.3 clones differed between technical replicates, versus approximately 16 and 20 over time. Clone count variance between approximately two-week samples rose with total template count.

This TCR was sampled from a person aged 18 to 70 in good health. The material sequenced was blood. The chain has TRBV2 and TRBJ2-1; D possibly corresponds to TRBD2 (7 bases). Here the CDR3 DNA reads TGTGCCAGCAGTGATAGGCGGGGGCACAATGAGCAGTTCTTC. This codes for CASSDRRGHNEQFF.